These T cell receptor beta chains were read from a single sample in a study of control samples from healthy donors and cancer patients. Sequenced by immunoSEQ multiplex PCR; TCRdb stores in-frame clones only, minus some. This repertoire shows 350,000 to 450,000 clones, 90% found once; its top ten account for just under 6.5%. The material sequenced was PBMCs. The receptors were sampled from a man in his forties with head and neck cancer. Both conserved end residues are part of each CDR3. A D gene is named only where the DNA matches it firmly. Only part of the rows carry a size: once, few, many, or a class if the clone is expanded.

V gene	clone size	J gene	D gene	CDR3 DNA	CDR3 protein
TRBV5-1	-	TRBJ1-1	-	TGCGCCAGCAGTTTTTCCGGGGGGACGAACACTGAAGCTTTCTTT	CASSFSGGTNTEAFF
TRBV2	-	TRBJ2-3	-	TGTGCCAGCAGTTTTATATGGGATTGGGGGGAATCTAGCACAGATACGCAGTATTTT	CASSFIWDWGESSTDTQYF
TRBV19	-	TRBJ1-1	TRBD1	TGTGCCAGTAGTATAGGCCCCAGGGGGCGAACTGAAGCTTTCTTT	CASSIGPRGRTEAFF
TRBV29-1	-	TRBJ2-5	-	TGCAGCGTTGAAATAGCAGCACAAGAGACCCAGTACTTC	CSVEIAAQETQYF
TRBV5-1	-	TRBJ2-5	-	TGCGCCAGCAGCCCTGGACGGGGGGCTTGGGAGACCCAGTACTTC	CASSPGRGAWETQYF
TRBV30	-	TRBJ1-5	-	TGTGCCTGGAGCGTAAGGAATCAGCCCCAGCATTTT	CAWSVRNQPQHF
TRBV28	-	TRBJ2-3	-	TGTGCCAGCAGTAAACGCCCTTTTAAGGCAGGGGGCACAGATACGCAGTATTTT	CASSKRPFKAGGTDTQYF
TRBV9	once	TRBJ1-3	-	TGTGCCAGCAGCCCTCCATGGGGGCGCGGAAACACCATATATTTT	CASSPPWGRGNTIYF
TRBV9	-	TRBJ1-2	-	TGTGCCAGCAGCGTAGACGGGGTTAACTATGGCTACACCTTC	CASSVDGVNYGYTF
TRBV19	-	TRBJ1-1	-	TGTGCCAGTAGTATAGGACGGTACGTCGGTGAAGCTTTCTTT	CASSIGRYVGEAFF
TRBV9	-	TRBJ2-7	-	TGTGCCAGCAGCCCATATCCCGGGACTGGCCCTAGGGAGCAGTACTTC	CASSPYPGTGPREQYF
TRBV28	few	TRBJ2-7	-	TGTGCCAGCAGTGACTTAATTGCGTCCTACGAGCAGTACTTC	CASSDLIASYEQYF
TRBV19	-	TRBJ1-6	-	TGTGCCAGTAGTATAGGGACACAGAATTCACCCCTCCACTTT	CASSIGTQNSPLHF
TRBV5-1	-	TRBJ2-5	-	TGCGCCAGCAGCTTGGCTGGCAGGGTAGAGACCCAGTACTTC	CASSLAGRVETQYF
TRBV13	-	TRBJ2-1	TRBD2	TGTGCCAGCAGTTGGTACCCTAGCGGAGAGCAGTTCTTC	CASSWYPSGEQFF
TRBV25-1	-	TRBJ1-5	-	TGTGCCAGCAGTGAATGGACAAATAGCAATCAGCCCCAGCATTTT	CASSEWTNSNQPQHF
TRBV6-5	-	TRBJ1-5	TRBD1	TGTGCCAGCAGGCCTCCGGGACAGGGCTATCAGCCCCAGCATTTT	CASRPPGQGYQPQHF
TRBV7-9	-	TRBJ2-2	-	TGTGCCAGCAGCCATTCCCCCCGGGGACCGAACACCGGGGAGCTGTTTTTT	CASSHSPRGPNTGELFF
TRBV6-5	once	TRBJ1-4	-	TGTGCCAGCAGCCAGAGTGGGGGTGAGAATGAAAAACTGTTTTTT	CASSQSGGENEKLFF
TRBV10-3	-	TRBJ1-2	-	TGTGCCATCAGTGACCGGGACACTATACATGGCTACACCTTC	CAISDRDTIHGYTF
TRBV9	-	TRBJ1-2	TRBD1	TGTGCCAGCAGCATCGAACAGGGGGGCACTGGCTACACCTTC	CASSIEQGGTGYTF
TRBV10-3	-	TRBJ1-4	-	TGTGCCATCTCCGGGGCGTCGACTAATGAAAAACTGTTTTTT	CAISGASTNEKLFF
TRBV18	-	TRBJ2-7	TRBD1	TGTGCCAGCTCTACCCGAGGGACAGGGAAAAACGAGCAGTACTTC	CASSTRGTGKNEQYF
TRBV5-4	-	TRBJ1-1	-	TGTGCCAGCAGCGGGGGCCTCGGTGACACTGAAGCTTTCTTT	CASSGGLGDTEAFF
TRBV3-1/TRBV3-2	-	TRBJ1-1	-	TGTGCCAGCAGCCAATCTCAGACAGAAGCTTTCTTT	CASSQSQTEAFF
TRBV24-1	-	TRBJ2-1	TRBD1	TGTGCCACCAGCGAGACAGGGTATGGGGATGAGCAGTTCTTC	CATSETGYGDEQFF
TRBV12-3/TRBV12-4	-	TRBJ2-1	TRBD1	TGTGCCAGCAGCTTACCGGCCGGGACAGGGGAGTTCTTC	CASSLPAGTGEFF
TRBV11-3	-	TRBJ2-7	-	TGTGCCAGCAGCTTAGCGCCCTCCTACGAGCAGTACTTC	CASSLAPSYEQYF